These 32 T cell receptor beta chains came from one sample sequenced in a study of CD8+ T cells in alopecia areata. Following RNA extraction, reverse transcription yielded cDNA that acted as the sequencing template. Some clones are missing from TCRdb's copy, which holds only in-frame ones; the method was immunoSEQ multiplex PCR. The data contain fewer than 40,000 clones, around 59% of them singletons. Sample: NKG2D-high CD8+ T cells sorted from blood. These TCRs come from a human donor with alopecia areata.

This rearrangement joins TRBV6-6 to TRBJ1-5, with D uncertain. Germline CDR1 reads MNHNY; CDR2 reads SVGAGI (reference sequence). V was cut by 6 bases and J by 6 bases, with 18 bases left in between. This CDR3 spans 15 amino acids. This CDR3 is CASSLQGNITQPQHF. The DNA of the CDR3 is TGTGCCAGCAGCCTACAAGGGAATATTACTCAGCCCCAGCATTTT.

By sample share, this clone is medium-sized (0.01 to 0.1%). J is TRBJ2-1 and V is TRBV7-9; D possibly matches TRBD1 or TRBD2 (5 bases each). From germline, CDR1 is SEHNR and CDR2 FQNEAQ (reference sequence). Trimming took 3 bases from V and 0 from J, leaving 15 bases between them. CDR3 length: 17 amino acids. CDR3 nucleotides: TGTGCCAGCAGCTTTGGGGACCGTTTGAGCTCCTACAATGAGCAGTTCTTC. It is translated as CASSFGDRLSSYNEQFF.

The chain couples TRBV29-1 to TRBJ1-1; the match to TRBD1 covers 9 bases. Germline V gene data show CDR1 as SQVTM and CDR2 as ANQGSEA. This CDR3 spans 12 amino acids. Trimming removed 7 bases from V and 11 bases from J; junction bases left unmatched: 11. The CDR3 DNA is TGCAGCGCTGAGAGAGGGACAGGGAGCGCTTTCTTT. This gives the protein CSAERGTGSAFF. The variable domain in full, completed from reference TRBV29-1 and TRBJ1-1, reads SAVISQKPSRDICQRGTSLTIQCQVDSQVTMMFWYRQQPGQSLTLIATANQGSEATYESGFVIDKFPISRPNLTFSTLTVSNMSPEDSSIYLCSAERGTGSAFFGQGTRLTVV.

The gene calls are TRBV27 and TRBJ1-5; weak D call: TRBD1 (5 bases). Trimming shortened V by 2 bases and J by 6 bases, and 8 bases separated the two germline ends. This CDR3 spans 13 amino acids. Per germline, CDR1 MNHEY and CDR2 SMNVEV (reference sequence). As DNA, the CDR3 is TGTGCCAGCAGTTTAGGTGGGGGTCAGCCCCAGCATTTT. Translated, it gives CASSLGGGQPQHF.

The rearrangement links TRBV4-3 to TRBJ1-1, with D unclear. The germline V and J ends were trimmed by 0 bases and 4 bases, with 15 bases remaining between them. Germline-derived CDR1 and CDR2 are LGHNA and YSLEER. The CDR3 covers 16 residues. The CDR3 bases are TGCGCCAGCAGCCAAGATTATCCTCCGTCGCGCACTGAAGCTTTCTTT. Encoded protein: CASSQDYPPSRTEAFF.

The CDR3 sequence is CATSRDYYSGQYNEQFF. DNA of the CDR3: TGTGCCACCAGCAGAGACTACTACAGCGGACAGTACAATGAGCAGTTCTTC. V and J are TRBV15 and TRBJ2-1; the D gene is possibly TRBD1 (6 bases). Germline CDR1 is LNHNV and CDR2 is YYDKDF (reference sequence). This CDR3 spans 17 amino acids. Trimming took 0 bases from V and 4 from J, leaving 16 bases between them.

The chain carries TRBV28 and TRBJ2-5; no clear D. V was cut by 3 bases and J by 5 bases, with 4 bases left in between. The CDR3 has 11 amino acids. Germline CDR1 MDHEN, CDR2 SYDVKM. CDR3 DNA: TGTGCCAGCAGTTTCTCTGAGACCCAGTACTTC. This gives the protein CASSFSETQYF.

This sequence joins TRBV5-6 and TRBJ2-7, with D maybe TRBD1 (6 bases). Germline CDR1 is SGHDT and CDR2 is YYEEEE. The germline V and J ends were trimmed by 4 bases and 5 bases, with 10 bases remaining between them. This CDR3 comprises 12 residues. The CDR3 reads CASSQGWNEQYF. The CDR3 DNA reads TGTGCCAGCAGCCAGGGGTGGAACGAGCAGTACTTC.

The CDR3 spells CAWSDGGSAYEQYF. As DNA, the CDR3 is TGTGCCTGGAGTGATGGAGGGTCGGCCTACGAGCAGTACTTC. This chain joins TRBV30 and TRBJ2-7, with a weak D call TRBD2 (6 bases). V was pared by 1 base and J by 2 bases, with 12 bases between. Germline lookup yields CDR1 GTSNPN and CDR2 SVGIG (reference sequence). CDR3 length equals 14 residues.

This clone has more than one count but fewer than ten. The V gene is TRBV7-2, the J gene TRBJ2-7, with 11 positions matching TRBD2. The J segment lost 5 bases and the V segment lost 5 bases, leaving 5 bases of the junction unmatched. There are 14 residues in the CDR3. CDR1 is SGHTA and CDR2 is FQGNSA in the germline V gene. The CDR3 is CASSPGTSGDEQYF. The CDR3 nucleotides are TGTGCCAGCAGCCCCGGGACTAGCGGCGACGAGCAGTACTTC.

The rearrangement links TRBV28 to TRBJ2-7; D is unresolved. The germline CDR1 and CDR2 sequences are MDHEN and SYDVKM. The CDR3 loop spans 11 amino acids. The V end was cut by 6 bases, the J end by 1 base, with 4 bases between. CDR3 residues: CASSWSYEQYF. The CDR3 DNA follows: TGTGCCAGCAGCTGGTCCTACGAGCAGTACTTC.

This clone was found a few times. This sequence joins TRBV5-1 and TRBJ2-6, with a tentative D call TRBD1 (6 bases). CDR1 is SGHRS and CDR2 is YFSETQ in the germline V gene. The CDR3 is made up of 17 amino acids. Deletions cut 0 bases from V and 0 bases from J, with 10 bases between. The CDR3: CASSLGQTGSGANVLTF. CDR3 in DNA: TGCGCCAGCAGCTTGGGACAGACAGGCTCTGGGGCCAACGTCCTGACTTTC.

This clone showed up just a few times. The chain carries TRBV19 and TRBJ2-1, with D hard to call. CDR1 is LNHDA and CDR2 is SQIVND in the germline V gene (reference sequence). The CDR3 runs 11 residues. The V end lost 5 bases, the J end lost 10 bases, and 9 bases lay between the germline ends. The CDR3 loop reads CASSVLAEQFF. The CDR3 DNA reads as TGTGCCAGTAGTGTTTTAGCCGAGCAGTTCTTC.

The gene calls are TRBV14 and TRBJ2-1; no clear D. The CDR3 length is 14 residues. Per germline, CDR1 SGHDN and CDR2 FVKESK. V lost 2 bases, J lost 4 bases, and 9 bases lay in between. The CDR3 protein is CASSQNRNYNEQFF. In DNA form, the CDR3 reads TGTGCCAGCAGCCAAAACCGAAATTACAATGAGCAGTTCTTC.

The chain uses TRBV5-6 and TRBJ2-5; 7 bases are a match to TRBD2. The end of the DNA is better explained by TRBJ2-7, so the J call may be wrong. CDR1 is SGHDT and CDR2 is YYEEEE in the germline V gene. The CDR3 has 16 residues. CDR3 nucleotide sequence: TGTGCCAGCAGCTTCGTAATGGCGGGAGTGGACGACGAGCAGTACTTC. Its translation is CASSFVMAGVDDEQYF.

The chain joins TRBV5-1 to TRBJ1-4, with TRBD1 matching over 8 bases. Trimming removed 7 bases from V and 6 bases from J; junction bases left unmatched: 11. The germline gives CDR1 SGHRS, CDR2 YFSETQ. CDR3 length: 15 amino acids. The CDR3 sequence: CASQPGQVHDEKLFF. DNA for the CDR3: TGCGCCAGCCAGCCGGGACAGGTCCATGATGAAAAACTGTTTTTT.

The chain combines TRBV27 with TRBJ1-5; 9 positions match TRBD1. After removal of 6 bases from V and 7 bases from J, the junction contained 10 bases not matched to a gene. Germline loops: CDR1 MNHEY, CDR2 SMNVEV (reference sequence). The CDR3 runs to 15 residues. The CDR3 loop is CASSRTGVNTQPQHF. The CDR3 nucleotides read TGTGCCAGCAGCCGGACAGGGGTTAATACCCAGCCCCAGCATTTT.

This chain connects TRBV27 to TRBJ2-7; 8 nucleotides line up with TRBD2. CDR1 is MNHEY and CDR2 is SMNVEV in the germline V gene (reference sequence). V was pared by 4 bases and J by 7 bases, with 6 bases of the junction left unmatched. The CDR3 has 13 residues. CDR3 in DNA: TGTGCCAGCAGTTACAATAGCGGGGCAGAGCAGTACTTC. It yields the protein CASSYNSGAEQYF.

As DNA, the CDR3 is TGTGCCAGCAACGGGGTGGACAGTCCATACGAGCAGTACTTC. Encoded protein: CASNGVDSPYEQYF. The J gene is TRBJ2-7, the V gene TRBV6-6, with D perhaps matching TRBD1 (6 bases). V was shortened by 7 bases and J by 4 bases, with 17 bases between the two germline ends. CDR3 size: 14 residues. CDR1 and CDR2 (germline): MNHNY, SVGAGI (reference sequence).

The chain combines TRBV7-3 with TRBJ1-6; 7 positions agree with TRBD1. Per the germline V gene, CDR1 is SGHTA and CDR2 is FQGTGA. This CDR3 is 15 amino acids long. V lost 5 bases, J lost 7 bases, and 8 bases stayed unmatched. CDR3 coding DNA: TGTGCCAGCAGCACAAACAGGGGAGTAAATTCACCCCTCCACTTT. Translated, it gives CASSTNRGVNSPLHF.

This chain links TRBV5-4 with TRBJ1-6, with 7 bases aligning to TRBD1. Losses at the gene ends were 7 bases for V and 7 bases for J; bases not matched to a gene: 11. The length of the CDR3 is 15 residues. Germline CDR1 and CDR2: SGHNT and YYREEE (reference sequence). CDR3 protein: CASGEDRAVNSPLHF. DNA for the CDR3: TGTGCCAGCGGTGAAGACAGGGCGGTGAATTCACCCCTCCACTTT.

The rearrangement links TRBV4-2 to TRBJ2-1; 7 nucleotides match TRBD2. Germline trimming cut 3 bases from V and 6 bases from J; bases unmatched to any gene: 8. The CDR3 contains 15 residues. Germline CDR1 is LGHNA and CDR2 is YNFKEQ. In DNA form, the CDR3 reads TGTGCCAGCAGCCACCTTCTAGCGGACGCCAATGAGCAGTTCTTC. Residues: CASSHLLADANEQFF.

This clone appeared a few times. The rearrangement uses TRBV29-1 and TRBJ2-1; 7 bases are shared with TRBD2. This CDR3 has 16 residues. Germline V gene sequence: CDR1 SQVTM, CDR2 ANQGSEA. After removal of 6 bases from V and 0 bases from J, the junction contained 11 bases not matched to a gene. DNA of the CDR3: TGCAGCGTCCCGGTACCTAGCGGCAGCTCCTACAATGAGCAGTTCTTC. Its protein product is CSVPVPSGSSYNEQFF.

This clone was seen only a few times. The chain is built from TRBV19 and TRBJ2-1, with TRBD1 identical over 9 bases. The CDR3 consists of 18 residues. V dropped 5 bases and J dropped 0; count of bases not matched to a gene: 11. Germline assignment: CDR1 LNHDA and CDR2 SQIVND (reference sequence). CDR3 in DNA: TGTGCCAGTAGTTCCCGGGACAGGGCTCTAAGCTCCTACAATGAGCAGTTCTTC. Encoded protein: CASSSRDRALSSYNEQFF.

The chain is built from TRBV5-6 and TRBJ1-2, with a possible D match to TRBD1 (6 bases). Germline assignment: CDR1 SGHDT and CDR2 YYEEEE. The CDR3 consists of 14 residues. Deletions cut 2 bases from V and 5 bases from J, with 13 bases between. The CDR3 sequence is CASSFFGGGYGYTF. CDR3 in DNA: TGTGCCAGCAGCTTTTTTGGGGGCGGGTATGGCTACACCTTC.

The chain couples TRBV7-2 to TRBJ1-1, with TRBD1 identical over 9 bases. Unmatched junction bases numbered 7, after V lost 5 bases and J lost 0 bases. The CDR3 has 16 residues. Germline lookup yields CDR1 SGHTA and CDR2 FQGNSA. The CDR3 DNA reads TGTGCCAGCAGCCTGACAGGGGGGAGAGTGAACACTGAAGCTTTCTTT. Its protein product is CASSLTGGRVNTEAFF.

The sample holds a few counts of this clone. The chain combines TRBV29-1 with TRBJ2-5, with D tentatively TRBD1 (6 bases). The germline V and J ends were trimmed by 0 bases and 2 bases, with 13 bases remaining between them. The CDR3 has 15 amino acids. CDR1 SQVTM and CDR2 ANQGSEA come from the germline V gene. This CDR3 is CSVEDRGGFQETQYF. CDR3 DNA sequence: TGCAGCGTTGAAGATCGAGGGGGATTTCAAGAGACCCAGTACTTC.

The CDR3 loop is CASSDTYEQYF. The CDR3 region has the DNA TGTGCCAGCAGCGATACCTACGAGCAGTACTTC. The genes are TRBV7-6 and TRBJ2-7; the D is unclear. There are 11 residues in the CDR3. V lost 5 bases to trimming and J lost 2 bases, with 4 bases between them. Germline V lookup: CDR1 SGHVS, CDR2 FNYEAQ.

The chain couples TRBV5-1 to TRBJ1-5; possibly TRBD1 for D (5 bases). V lost 0 bases and J 0 bases, leaving 7 bases between the germline ends. The germline V gene has CDR1 SGHRS and CDR2 YFSETQ. The CDR3 is made up of 15 amino acids. The CDR3 here is CASSLAGYSNQPQHF. The CDR3 DNA follows: TGCGCCAGCAGCTTGGCAGGGTATAGCAATCAGCCCCAGCATTTT.

The V and J genes are TRBV7-2 and TRBJ2-7; the match to TRBD1 covers 7 bases. V lost 4 bases, J lost 3 bases, and 9 bases stayed unmatched. Germline values: CDR1 SGHTA, CDR2 FQGNSA. The CDR3 covers 15 residues. The CDR3 sequence is CASSYKDRQDYEQYF. The DNA for the CDR3 is TGTGCCAGCAGCTATAAGGACAGGCAGGACTACGAGCAGTACTTC.

J is TRBJ2-7 and V is TRBV5-1, with D perhaps TRBD1 (5 bases). Germline V CDR1 and CDR2: SGHRS, YFSETQ. Trimming stripped 4 bases from V and 2 bases from J, with 16 bases between. This CDR3 region has 15 residues. CDR3 nucleotide sequence: TGCGCCAGCAGCCCCGAGATAGGGGCGACCTACGAGCAGTACTTC. Amino acids: CASSPEIGATYEQYF.

V is TRBV7-6 and J is TRBJ2-5, with 10 bases lining up with TRBD2. This CDR3 contains 17 residues. The V gene end was trimmed by 5 bases and the J gene end by 3 bases; junction bases not matched to a gene: 12. CDR1 and CDR2 (germline): SGHVS, FNYEAQ. CDR3 loop: CASSLSGGAYWKETQYF. The CDR3 bases are TGTGCCAGCAGCCTAAGCGGGGGGGCCTATTGGAAAGAGACCCAGTACTTC. Using reference TRBV7-6 and TRBJ2-5 for the parts outside the CDR3, the full variable domain is GAGVSQSPRYKVTKRGQDVALRCDPISGHVSLYWYRQALGQGPEFLTYFNYEAQQDKSGLPNDRFSAERPEGSISTLTIQRTEQRDSAMYRCASSLSGGAYWKETQYFGPGTRLLVL.